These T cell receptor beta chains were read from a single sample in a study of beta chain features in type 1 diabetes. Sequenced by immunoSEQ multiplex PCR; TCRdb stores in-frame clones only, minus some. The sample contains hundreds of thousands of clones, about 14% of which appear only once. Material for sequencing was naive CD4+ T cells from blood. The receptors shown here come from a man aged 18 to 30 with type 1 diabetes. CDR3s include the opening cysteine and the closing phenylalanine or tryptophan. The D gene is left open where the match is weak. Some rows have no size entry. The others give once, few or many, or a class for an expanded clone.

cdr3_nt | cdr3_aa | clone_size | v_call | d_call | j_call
TGTGCCAGCAGCCGACAGGCCGACACTGAAGCTTTCTTT | CASSRQADTEAFF | few | TRBV7-2 | NA | TRBJ1-1
TGCGCCAGCAGCCAAATGGGGGGGAACACAGATACGCAGCATTTT | CASSQMGGNTDTQHF | NA | TRBV4-3 | NA | TRBJ1-5
TGCAGCGTGGGATCCTACGAGCAGTACTTC | CSVGSYEQYF | NA | TRBV29-1 | NA | TRBJ2-7
TGTGCCAGCAGGTCGGGCAGCAACACCGGGGAGCTGTTTTTT | CASRSGSNTGELFF | NA | TRBV9 | NA | TRBJ2-2
TGTGCCAGCAGCCCCTTTCTGGACCAGCAGTACTTC | CASSPFLDQQYF | few | TRBV14 | NA | TRBJ2-7
TGTGCCACCCCTCGCGGGACAGCGAACACCGGGGAGCTGTTTTTT | CATPRGTANTGELFF | few | TRBV6-5 | NA | TRBJ2-2
TGTGCCTGGAGTGTACGGGGGGCTGCAACTAATGAAAAACTGTTTTTT | CAWSVRGAATNEKLFF | NA | TRBV30 | NA | TRBJ1-4
TGTGCCAGCAGCCATCCCCTAGCGGGGGGGCCTGATACGCAGTATTTT | CASSHPLAGGPDTQYF | NA | TRBV7-9 | TRBD2 | TRBJ2-3
TGTGCCAGCAGCCTAAATGGGGGGACCGGGGAGCTGTTTTTT | CASSLNGGTGELFF | NA | TRBV7-2 | NA | TRBJ2-2
TGTGCCAGCAGTTCCTATAATACGCAGTATTTT | CASSSYNTQYF | few | TRBV28 | NA | TRBJ2-3
TGCAGCGTTGAAATGGGTTGGGACCCCCCGGGGACTGAAGCTTTCTTT | CSVEMGWDPPGTEAFF | NA | TRBV29-1 | NA | TRBJ1-1
TGTGCCAGCAGCGACCTAGGGCAGAGCTCCTACAATGAGCAGTTCTTC | CASSDLGQSSYNEQFF | many | TRBV7-9 | NA | TRBJ2-1
TGTGCCTGGAGTTCGGGGTACGAGCAGTACTTC | CAWSSGYEQYF | few | TRBV30 | NA | TRBJ2-7
TGTGCCATCAGTGTTAACAGGGACAATGAGCAGTTCTTC | CAISVNRDNEQFF | few | TRBV10-3 | NA | TRBJ2-1
TGCAGTGTCGGACAGGCACGAGAGCAGTTCTTC | CSVGQAREQFF | few | TRBV20-1 | TRBD1 | TRBJ2-1
TGTGCCAGCCAGGGGGGACAAACGAACGAGCAGTACTTC | CASQGGQTNEQYF | NA | TRBV18 | NA | TRBJ2-7
TGTGCCTGGAGTGTAGGGTCGTACGAGCAGTACTTC | CAWSVGSYEQYF | NA | TRBV30 | NA | TRBJ2-7
TGTGCCTGGAGTCTAATGAACACTGAAGCTTTCTTT | CAWSLMNTEAFF | few | TRBV30 | NA | TRBJ1-1
TGTGCCAGCAGCTTCGGGGGAAATGGCTACACCTTC | CASSFGGNGYTF | NA | TRBV5-4 | NA | TRBJ1-2
TGTGCCAGCAGCTTAGTGTTAACTAGCGGCCTCTACGAGCAGTACTTC | CASSLVLTSGLYEQYF | NA | TRBV11-2 | TRBD2 | TRBJ2-7
TGCAGCGTAAGCCCGGGACAGTTGAACACTGAAGCTTTCTTT | CSVSPGQLNTEAFF | NA | TRBV29-1 | TRBD1 | TRBJ1-1
TGTGCCAGCAGTGATCTCAACACAGATACGCAGTATTTT | CASSDLNTDTQYF | few | TRBV25-1 | NA | TRBJ2-3
TGTGCCAGCAGTGATTACAATGAGCAGTTCTTC | CASSDYNEQFF | NA | TRBV25-1 | NA | TRBJ2-1
TGTGCCAGCAGGAGGACAGCCGGTGGGGGCTACACCTTC | CASRRTAGGGYTF | NA | TRBV28 | NA | TRBJ1-2